The clone carrying this T cell receptor beta chain has a handful of counts. The junction departs from germline at one end; a sequencing error may be responsible. Germline values: CDR1 SQVTM, CDR2 ANQGSEA. The CDR3 contains 13 residues. This sample is part of a study of blood T cells in healthy people across ages. A second PCR of about 7 to 12 cycles used a sample-barcoded 5' primer and a J-beta primer mix. Using its own MiXCR run on the 5' RACE reads, TCRdb lists one record per CDR3 protein. The data contain approximately 900,000 distinct CDR3 sequences, 48% of them singletons. The clonotype was recovered from a young man in good health. J is TRBJ2-7 and V is TRBV29-1; the D gene is possibly TRBD2 (5 bases). Specimen: blood. CDR3 amino acids: CSVVFSISYEQYF. The DNA for the CDR3 is TGTAGCGTTGTTTTCTCAATCTCCTACGAGCAGTACTTC.